The text below deals with one TCR beta chain. Its antigen is unknown. The data originate from a study of cytomegalovirus exposure and HLA in healthy donors. Vbeta (60) and Jbeta (13) primers were used in the PCR. Libraries were prepared by immunoSEQ multiplex PCR; TCRdb keeps only in-frame clonotypes and omits some of them. The sample shows approximately 120,000 clones, roughly 74% of them seen only once. Whole-study findings and limits: In a later analysis, V- and J-gene trimming of beta chains associated with a DCLRE1C missense variant, replicated independently. Many donors shared some public TCRs, even though most TCR sequences were rare. Most likely, a cluster of highly shared sequence variants arose as a sequencing artifact.

With 6 bases removed from V and 1 base from J, the gap between germline ends came to 12 bases. CDR3 length equals 15 residues. Germline values: CDR1 ENHRY, CDR2 SYGVKD. The sequence was obtained from a woman aged 50 to 60 in good health and CMV-seropositive. The gene calls are TRBV10-3 and TRBJ2-2; D is unclear. Input material: PBMCs. CDR3 loop: CAISGLSVNTGELFF. The CDR3 DNA is TGTGCCATCAGCGGATTAAGCGTGAACACCGGGGAGCTGTTTTTT.